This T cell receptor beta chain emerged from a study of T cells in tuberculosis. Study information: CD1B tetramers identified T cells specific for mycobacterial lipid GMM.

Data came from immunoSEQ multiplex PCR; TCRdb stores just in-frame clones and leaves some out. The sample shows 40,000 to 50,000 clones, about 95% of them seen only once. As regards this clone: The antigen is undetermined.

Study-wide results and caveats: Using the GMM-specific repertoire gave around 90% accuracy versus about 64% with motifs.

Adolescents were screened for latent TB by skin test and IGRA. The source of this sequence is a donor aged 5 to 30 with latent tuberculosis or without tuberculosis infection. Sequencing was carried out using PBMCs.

Here the CDR3 reads CASAEGTDVYSGNTIYF. CDR3 coding DNA: TGTGCCAGCGCCGAGGGGACAGACGTATACTCTGGAAACACCATATATTTT. J is TRBJ1-3 and V is TRBV25-1, with 7 bases matching TRBD1. The CDR3 runs 17 residues. CDR1 MGHDK and CDR2 SYGVNS come from the germline V gene. J gave up 0 bases and V 8 bases, and 13 bases lay outside the gene matches.